The rows below give T cell receptor beta chains drawn from one sample of a study of T cells in Graves' hyperthyroidism and ophthalmopathy. TCRdb processed the multiplex PCR reads anew with MiXCR; each CDR3 protein has one entry. The data hold some 800,000 distinct CDR3 sequences, with 38% observed a single time. Sequencing was carried out using blood. The receptor source for this set is a man aged 18 to 35 with Graves' hyperthyroidism. Both conserved end residues are part of each CDR3. The D gene is left open where the match is weak. Part of the rows lack a size; the others show once, few, many or a class for expanded clones.

J: TRBJ2-5; D: .; length: 13; size: .; V: TRBV12-3/TRBV12-4; CDR3: CASGPNMEETQYF; DNA: TGTGCTAGTGGTCCCAACATGGAAGAGACCCAGTACTTC
J: TRBJ2-7; D: TRBD2; length: 15; size: .; V: TRBV5-4; CDR3: CASSFLLAGGHEQYF; DNA: TGTGCCAGCAGCTTCCTTCTAGCGGGGGGACACGAGCAGTACTTC
J: TRBJ2-7; D: TRBD2; length: 13; size: many; V: TRBV29-1; CDR3: CSVGLAGAYEQYF; DNA: TGCAGCGTTGGCCTAGCGGGGGCCTACGAGCAGTACTTC
J: TRBJ2-7; D: .; length: 13; size: .; V: TRBV10-3; CDR3: CAISESGKGEQYF; DNA: TGTGCCATCAGTGAGTCGGGGAAGGGCGAGCAGTACTTC
J: TRBJ2-7; D: .; length: 15; size: once; V: TRBV20-1; CDR3: CSARDVYGRSHEQYF; DNA: TGCAGTGCTAGAGATGTGTATGGGAGGTCCCACGAGCAGTACTTC
J: TRBJ2-7; D: TRBD1; length: 14; size: many; V: TRBV7-6; CDR3: CASSHEGQGYEQYF; DNA: TGTGCCAGCAGTCATGAAGGACAGGGCTACGAGCAGTACTTC
J: TRBJ1-1; D: TRBD1; length: 13; size: .; V: TRBV11-2; CDR3: CASSSQDRDEAFF; DNA: TGTGCCAGCAGCTCCCAGGACAGGGATGAAGCTTTCTTT
J: TRBJ2-7; D: TRBD2; length: 12; size: many; V: TRBV19; CDR3: CASSASGVEQYF; DNA: TGTGCCAGTAGTGCGAGCGGGGTCGAGCAGTACTTC
J: TRBJ1-1; D: TRBD1; length: 14; size: once; V: TRBV6-1; CDR3: CARAPDRGHTEAFF; DNA: TGTGCTAGAGCTCCGGACAGGGGGCACACTGAAGCTTTCTTT
J: TRBJ1-1; D: TRBD1; length: 15; size: many; V: TRBV7-6; CDR3: CASSPAGTENTEAFF; DNA: TGTGCCAGCAGCCCGGCCGGGACAGAGAACACTGAAGCTTTCTTT
J: TRBJ2-7; D: .; length: 13; size: many; V: TRBV7-8; CDR3: CASSLGSYDEQYF; DNA: TGTGCCAGCAGCTTAGGTAGTTACGACGAGCAGTACTTC
J: TRBJ1-1; D: .; length: 13; size: many; V: TRBV12-3/TRBV12-4; CDR3: CASSPLWNTEAFF; DNA: TGTGCCAGCAGCCCCCTTTGGAACACTGAAGCTTTCTTT
J: TRBJ2-7; D: TRBD1; length: 15; size: few; V: TRBV10-3; CDR3: CAISESRTGQGEQYF; DNA: TGTGCCATCAGTGAGTCCCGGACAGGTCAGGGCGAGCAGTACTTC
J: TRBJ1-4; D: .; length: 11; size: many; V: TRBV7-9; CDR3: CASSFQGKLFF; DNA: TGTGCCAGCAGCTTCCAGGGGAAACTGTTTTTT
J: TRBJ2-5; D: .; length: 15; size: few; V: TRBV10-3; CDR3: CASSYDYRVQETQYF; DNA: TGTGCCAGCAGTTACGACTACAGGGTTCAAGAGACCCAGTACTTC
J: TRBJ1-5; D: .; length: 16; size: many; V: TRBV7-9; CDR3: CASSLVDSVSNQPQHF; DNA: TGTGCCAGCAGCTTAGTGGACTCCGTTAGCAATCAGCCCCAGCATTTT
J: TRBJ1-5; D: TRBD1; length: 14; size: many; V: TRBV2; CDR3: CASRQDRGYQPQHF; DNA: TGTGCCAGCAGACAGGACAGGGGGTATCAGCCCCAGCATTTT
J: TRBJ2-2; D: TRBD2; length: 17; size: many; V: TRBV7-9; CDR3: CASSPLGLAVNTGELFF; DNA: TGTGCCAGCAGCCCGTTGGGACTAGCGGTAAACACCGGGGAGCTGTTTTTT
J: TRBJ1-1; D: .; length: 13; size: many; V: TRBV12-3/TRBV12-4; CDR3: CASSPVGWTEAFF; DNA: TGTGCCAGCAGCCCCGTAGGATGGACTGAAGCTTTCTTT
J: TRBJ1-2; D: TRBD1; length: 14; size: .; V: TRBV4-1; CDR3: CASSHGQVGYGYTF; DNA: TGCGCCAGCAGCCATGGACAGGTGGGCTATGGCTACACCTTC
J: TRBJ2-5; D: TRBD1; length: 16; size: few; V: TRBV7-6; CDR3: CASSSEIRTGKKTQYF; DNA: TGTGCCAGCAGCTCCGAGATTAGGACAGGGAAGAAGACCCAGTACTTC
J: TRBJ1-5; D: .; length: 14; size: .; V: TRBV6-4; CDR3: CVSSDFNSNQPQHF; DNA: TGTGTCAGCAGCGACTTTAATAGCAATCAGCCCCAGCATTTT
J: TRBJ1-4; D: .; length: 14; size: .; V: TRBV12-3/TRBV12-4; CDR3: CATSLRGSNEKLFF; DNA: TGTGCCACATCTCTTCGGGGGAGTAATGAAAAACTGTTTTTT
J: TRBJ2-7; D: TRBD1; length: 14; size: few; V: TRBV7-3; CDR3: CASSFGQESYEQYF; DNA: TGTGCCAGCAGCTTCGGACAGGAAAGCTACGAGCAGTACTTC
J: TRBJ2-7; D: .; length: 11; size: .; V: TRBV2; CDR3: CASARTYEQYF; DNA: TGTGCCAGCGCCAGAACCTACGAGCAGTACTTC
J: TRBJ1-5; D: .; length: 16; size: .; V: TRBV12-3/TRBV12-4; CDR3: CASSFAPGDTNQPQHF; DNA: TGTGCCAGCAGTTTTGCGCCAGGGGATACGAATCAGCCCCAGCATTTT
J: TRBJ2-5; D: .; length: 14; size: few; V: TRBV7-9; CDR3: CASSIEDNQETQYF; DNA: TGTGCCAGCAGCATTGAGGACAACCAAGAGACCCAGTACTTC
J: TRBJ2-5; D: TRBD2; length: 14; size: once; V: TRBV2; CDR3: CASTGLAEQETQYF; DNA: TGTGCCAGCACTGGACTAGCGGAACAAGAGACCCAGTACTTC
J: TRBJ1-2; D: .; length: 10; size: .; V: TRBV20-1; CDR3: CSARVGRDTF; DNA: TGCAGTGCTAGAGTCGGGAGGGACACCTTC
J: TRBJ1-6; D: TRBD1; length: 14; size: .; V: TRBV7-2; CDR3: CASSPGTGHSPLHF; DNA: TGTGCCAGCAGCCCCGGGACAGGGCATTCACCCCTCCACTTT
J: TRBJ2-1; D: .; length: 12; size: .; V: TRBV29-1; CDR3: CSTGTDYNEQFF; DNA: TGCAGCACCGGGACGGACTACAATGAGCAGTTCTTC
J: TRBJ2-5; D: TRBD2; length: 16; size: .; V: TRBV11-2; CDR3: CASSRSQGLVQETQYF; DNA: TGTGCCAGCAGCCGATCGCAGGGACTAGTTCAAGAGACCCAGTACTTC
J: TRBJ1-4; D: TRBD1; length: 13; size: .; V: TRBV10-3; CDR3: CAIRGTANEKLFF; DNA: TGTGCCATCAGAGGGACAGCTAATGAAAAACTGTTTTTT
J: TRBJ2-7; D: .; length: 13; size: many; V: TRBV9; CDR3: CASSAQGAGEQYF; DNA: TGTGCCAGCAGCGCACAGGGAGCGGGTGAGCAGTACTTC
J: TRBJ1-1; D: TRBD1; length: 13; size: .; V: TRBV5-4; CDR3: CASSPGQGAKAFF; DNA: TGTGCCAGCAGCCCGGGACAGGGGGCGAAAGCTTTCTTT
J: TRBJ1-5; D: .; length: 13; size: few; V: TRBV7-2; CDR3: CASSQQGSQPQHF; DNA: TGCGCCAGCAGCCAGCAGGGTAGTCAGCCCCAGCATTTT